What follows are 22 T cell receptor beta chains derived from one specimen sequenced in a study of cytomegalovirus exposure and HLA in healthy donors. Assay used: immunoSEQ multiplex PCR; TCRdb lists only in-frame clones, some missing. The sample holds 200,000 to 250,000 clones, 85% to 90% seen once. Sequencing was performed on PBMCs. The origin of the receptors is a young woman in good health and CMV-seronegative.

CDR3 sequence (DNA): TGTGCCACCAGCAGGAGTAGGACAGGGCCATATGGCTACACCTTC. It encodes CATSRSRTGPYGYTF. The chain employs TRBV15 and TRBJ1-2, with TRBD1 matching 8 bases. The V gene end was trimmed by 3 bases and the J gene end by 5 bases; junction bases not matched to a gene: 8. This CDR3 has 15 residues. Looked up from germline, CDR1 is LNHNV and CDR2 is YYDKDF (reference sequence).

The gene calls are TRBV29-1 and TRBJ1-1; no clear D. Germline values: CDR1 SQVTM, CDR2 ANQGSEA. The V gene lost 5 bases and the J gene lost 1 base, with 8 bases spanning the gap. The length of the CDR3 is 12 residues. The chain's CDR3 is CSVFRRNTEAFF. In nucleotides, the CDR3 is TGCAGCGTTTTTCGGAGGAACACTGAAGCTTTCTTT.

V usage is TRBV28 and J usage is TRBJ2-7, with 7 positions matching TRBD2. Germline V lookup: CDR1 MDHEN, CDR2 SYDVKM. V shed 10 bases and J 5 bases; nucleotides not matched to a gene: 2. CDR3 size: 10 residues. The CDR3 nucleotides read TGTGCCACAGGGAGGGACGAGCAGTACTTC. It specifies CATGRDEQYF. Full variable domain (missing parts from reference TRBV28 and TRBJ2-7): DVKVTQSSRYLVKRTGEKVFLECVQDMDHENMFWYRQDPGLGLRLIYFSYDVKMKEKGDIPEGYSVSREKKERFSLILESASTNQTSMYLCATGRDEQYFGPGTRLTVT.

The chain couples TRBV4-2 to TRBJ2-7; 9 positions agree with TRBD1. Germline V gene sequence: CDR1 LGHNA, CDR2 YNFKEQ. CDR3 length: 17 residues. V was pared by 4 bases and J by 2 bases, with 12 bases of the junction left unmatched. The CDR3 protein is CASSRMSDRGYPYEQYF. CDR3 DNA sequence: TGTGCCAGCAGCCGTATGTCGGACAGGGGTTACCCCTACGAGCAGTACTTC.

To note about this clone: Other DNA sequences within the sample encode an identical CDR3. The rearrangement links TRBV5-1 to TRBJ2-7; TRBD2 aligns across 10 bases. This CDR3 has 15 amino acids. V was clipped by 0 bases and J by 4 bases; unmatched bases: 4. The germline CDR1 and CDR2 sequences are SGHRS and YFSETQ. The CDR3 is CASSLGLAGAYEQYF. Written as DNA, the CDR3 is TGCGCCAGCAGCTTGGGGCTAGCGGGAGCATACGAGCAGTACTTC.

This clone was observed once. The DNA for the CDR3 is TGTGCCAGCAGCCAACGACAGGGGTCCTACAATGAGCAGTTCTTC. This gives the protein CASSQRQGSYNEQFF. This chain joins TRBV6-1 and TRBJ2-1, with TRBD1 identical over 8 bases. In germline, CDR1 is MNHNS, CDR2 SASEGT. This CDR3 comprises 15 residues. Trimming cost V 6 bases and J 1 base; bases outside gene matches: 5.

In this sample, this clone turned up a few times. The rearrangement uses TRBV19 and TRBJ2-2, with 9 bases lining up with TRBD1. Germline-derived CDR1 and CDR2 are LNHDA and SQIVND (reference sequence). The CDR3 loop spans 15 amino acids. The V gene end was trimmed by 5 bases and the J gene end by 4 bases; junction bases not matched to a gene: 5. CDR3 sequence (DNA): TGTGCCAGTAGTTCTCGGACAGGGGCCACCGGGGAGCTGTTTTTT. Amino acid sequence: CASSSRTGATGELFF.

The chain uses TRBV19 and TRBJ1-1, with 8 bases lining up with TRBD1. CDR1 LNHDA and CDR2 SQIVND come from the germline V gene (reference sequence). The CDR3 runs to 15 residues. V gave up 6 bases and J gave up 1 base; unmatched junction bases: 7. DNA of the CDR3: TGTGCCAGTAGCAGACCCGGGACAGGGAACACTGAAGCTTTCTTT. Protein sequence: CASSRPGTGNTEAFF.

In this sample, this clone turned up a few times. In DNA form, the CDR3 reads TGTGCCAGTAGTATGGCAGGGGGCGTTCGGCATTTT. Protein product: CASSMAGGVRHF. The chain links TRBV19 to TRBJ1-5; 8 bases are shared with TRBD1. The CDR3 has 12 amino acids. CDR1 is LNHDA, CDR2 SQIVND, per germline (reference sequence). After removal of 3 bases from V and 15 bases from J, the junction contained 7 bases not matched to a gene.

This chain connects TRBV28 to TRBJ2-7; 7 nucleotides line up with TRBD2. This CDR3 region has 13 residues. The germline gives CDR1 MDHEN, CDR2 SYDVKM. V dropped 6 bases and J dropped 3; count of bases not matched to a gene: 5. The chain's CDR3 is CASRTTSRYEQYF. DNA for the CDR3: TGTGCCAGCAGAACGACTAGCCGCTACGAGCAGTACTTC.

This clone has a handful of counts. As the CDR3 is not closed by the conserved phenylalanine or tryptophan, this likely results from a read error. The DNA is omitted, as the CDR3 cannot be located on it reliably, and the CDR3 follows TCRdb's listing. The chain is built from TRBV6-4 and TRBJ1-1; TRBD1 is taken as the D call from the table, unchecked against the DNA. With termini counted, the CDR3 has 14 amino acids. Germline CDR1 is MRHNA and CDR2 is SNTAGT. The CDR3 spells CASSESGRPNSLQV.

This clone has more than one count but fewer than ten. The chain couples TRBV2 to TRBJ2-2; 7 bases fit TRBD2. The CDR3 sequence is 14 residues long. Germline V CDR1 and CDR2: SNHLY, FYNNEI. V shed 6 bases and J 5 bases; nucleotides not matched to a gene: 6. CDR3 region: CASRAGGSTGELFF. The CDR3 region has the DNA TGTGCCAGCAGGGCTGGCGGGAGTACCGGGGAGCTGTTTTTT.

The chain couples TRBV7-2 to TRBJ2-1; a possible D gene is TRBD2 (5 bases). The CDR3 length is 16 residues. Trimming took 5 bases from V and 0 from J, leaving 14 bases between them. CDR1 and CDR2 (germline): SGHTA, FQGNSA. In DNA form, the CDR3 reads TGTGCCAGCAGCGCGGACTTCCTGAGCTCCTACAATGAGCAGTTCTTC. Protein sequence: CASSADFLSSYNEQFF. Filled out from reference TRBV7-2 and TRBJ2-1, the complete variable domain reads GAGVSQSPSNKVTEKGKDVELRCDPISGHTALYWYRQSLGQGLEFLIYFQGNSAPDKSGLPSDRFSAERTGGSVSTLTIQRTQQEDSAVYLCASSADFLSSYNEQFFGPGTRLTVL.

The chain carries TRBV11-2 and TRBJ1-1, with 8 bases identical to TRBD1. The CDR3 contains 15 residues. Germline V gene sequence: CDR1 SGHAT, CDR2 FQNNGV. With V trimmed by 5 bases and J by 6 bases, 11 bases remained unmatched. CDR3 in amino acids: CASSTSGQVNSEAFF. The DNA for the CDR3 is TGTGCCAGCAGCACCTCGGGACAGGTAAACTCTGAAGCTTTCTTT. Combining the CDR3 with reference TRBV11-2 and TRBJ1-1 gives the whole variable domain EAGVAQSPRYKIIEKRQSVAFWCNPISGHATLYWYQQILGQGPKLLIQFQNNGVVDDSQLPKDRFSAERLKGVDSTLKIQPAKLEDSAVYLCASSTSGQVNSEAFFGQGTRLTVV.

The chain employs TRBV4-3 and TRBJ1-1, with a tentative D call TRBD1 (5 bases). V was cut by 0 bases and J by 4 bases, with 15 bases left in between. Germline CDR1 and CDR2: LGHNA and YSLEER. This CDR3 region has 16 residues. The chain's CDR3 is CASSQDLPGGRTEAFF. The CDR3 DNA reads TGCGCCAGCAGCCAAGATCTCCCGGGGGGTCGCACTGAAGCTTTCTTT.

The chain employs TRBV7-9 and TRBJ2-7; 9 bases match TRBD2. Germline CDR1 and CDR2: SEHNR and FQNEAQ (reference sequence). The CDR3 covers 17 residues. The junction had 11 bases not matched to a gene; V was cut back by 1 base and J by 4 bases. The CDR3 reads CASSLVGLAGAEYEQYF. The CDR3 DNA reads as TGTGCCAGCAGCTTAGTAGGCTTAGCGGGAGCGGAATACGAGCAGTACTTC. The full variable domain, with the rest looked up from reference TRBV7-9 and TRBJ2-7, is DTGVSQNPRHKITKRGQNVTFRCDPISEHNRLYWYRQTLGQGPEFLTYFQNEAQLEKSRLLSDRFSAERPKGSFSTLEIQRTEQGDSAMYLCASSLVGLAGAEYEQYFGPGTRLTVT.

This clone was seen a few times. This sequence joins TRBV19 and TRBJ1-1; D unclear. CDR3 length: 14 residues. CDR1 is LNHDA and CDR2 is SQIVND in the germline V gene (reference sequence). Trimming cost V 3 bases and J 1 base, with 9 bases left between them. For the CDR3, the DNA is TGTGCCAGTAGTATTGAGGGCCCGAACACTGAAGCTTTCTTT. Its protein product is CASSIEGPNTEAFF.

This sequence joins TRBV28 and TRBJ1-4; 7 nucleotides align to TRBD1. V lost 5 bases, J lost 4 bases, and 4 bases stayed unmatched. The CDR3 loop spans 14 amino acids. Germline V gene sequence: CDR1 MDHEN, CDR2 SYDVKM. The CDR3 sequence is CASSEGTVNEKLFF. CDR3 coding DNA: TGTGCCAGCAGTGAGGGGACAGTTAATGAAAAACTGTTTTTT. The full variable domain, rest sourced from reference TRBV28 and TRBJ1-4, is DVKVTQSSRYLVKRTGEKVFLECVQDMDHENMFWYRQDPGLGLRLIYFSYDVKMKEKGDIPEGYSVSREKKERFSLILESASTNQTSMYLCASSEGTVNEKLFFGSGTQLSVL.

The chain recombines TRBV30 with TRBJ1-5, with a tentative D call TRBD1 (5 bases). In germline, CDR1 is GTSNPN, CDR2 SVGIG (reference sequence). The CDR3 length is 14 residues. Trimming stripped 1 base from V and 2 bases from J, with 9 bases between. The CDR3 coding sequence is TGTGCCTGGAGTGGGGGCATGGGCAATCAGCCCCAGCATTTT. Its protein product is CAWSGGMGNQPQHF.

The rearrangement uses TRBV5-1 and TRBJ2-7; TRBD2 matches 8 bases. The CDR3 covers 16 residues. CDR1 SGHRS and CDR2 YFSETQ come from the germline V gene. Trimming removed 3 bases from V and 0 bases from J; junction bases left unmatched: 8. The CDR3 protein is CASSSGYSGSSYEQYF. CDR3 DNA: TGCGCCAGCAGCTCGGGTTACAGCGGGAGCTCCTACGAGCAGTACTTC.

This rearrangement joins TRBV4-1 to TRBJ1-1, with D possibly matching TRBD1 (6 bases). The CDR3 loop spans 14 amino acids. Germline lookup yields CDR1 MGHRA and CDR2 YSYEKL. V lost 6 bases and J lost 0, with 11 bases in between. CDR3 loop: CASRNRVLNTEAFF. CDR3 sequence (DNA): TGCGCCAGCAGGAACAGGGTGCTGAACACTGAAGCTTTCTTT.

V is TRBV19 and J is TRBJ2-5; D may be TRBD1 (5 bases). CDR1 is LNHDA and CDR2 is SQIVND in the germline V gene (reference sequence). V lost 6 bases to trimming and J lost 1 base, with 15 bases between them. There are 15 residues in the CDR3. This chain's CDR3 is CASRGETGLQETQYF. CDR3 nucleotides: TGTGCCAGTAGAGGAGAAACAGGTCTCCAAGAGACCCAGTACTTC.